A single sample gave rise to the 11 T cell receptor beta chains below, sequenced in a study of CD8 T cells in ankylosing spondylitis. TCRdb used MiXCR to reprocess the 5' RACE reads, holding one entry per CDR3 protein. The sample carries about 400,000 distinct CDR3 sequences, roughly 22% recorded once. Sequenced input: blood, either unsorted or a sorted T cell fraction (not recorded which). These receptors were collected from a male donor with ankylosing spondylitis or in good health (not recorded which).

The chain carries TRBV7-9 and TRBJ1-2; 8 bases are shared with TRBD1. The CDR3 is 13 amino acids. Germline CDR1 SEHNR, CDR2 FQNEAQ (reference sequence). V shed 5 bases and J 7 bases; nucleotides not matched to a gene: 6. The CDR3 spells CASSAWTGFGYTF. The DNA of the CDR3 is TGTGCCAGCAGCGCCTGGACAGGGTTTGGCTACACCTTC.

The chain joins TRBV12-3 or TRBV12-4 to TRBJ2-6; the D gene is possibly TRBD1 (5 bases). The CDR3 is made up of 15 amino acids. Trimming took off 5 bases at V and 4 bases at J, with 12 bases between the two ends. The CDR3 region has the DNA TGTGCCAGCAGTCTAGTGGGGCGAGGGGCCAACGTCCTGACTTTC. Protein product: CASSLVGRGANVLTF.

This chain links TRBV4-1 with TRBJ2-4; D unresolved. This CDR3 is built from 14 residues. V was shortened by 0 bases and J by 8 bases, with 11 bases between the two germline ends. The germline gives CDR1 MGHRA, CDR2 YSYEKL. CDR3 in DNA: TGCGCCAGCAGCCAAGAAATCCAGCTGGACATTCAGTACTTC. Translation: CASSQEIQLDIQYF.

The V gene is TRBV6-1, the J gene TRBJ2-2; D uncertain. V dropped 6 bases and J dropped 0 bases, with 14 bases sitting between them. The CDR3 runs to 16 residues. The germline CDR1 and CDR2 sequences are MNHNS and SASEGT. The CDR3 region is CASSLYIRANTGELFF. The CDR3 nucleotides are TGTGCCAGCAGCCTATATATACGAGCGAACACCGGGGAGCTGTTTTTT.

V gene TRBV20-1 combines with J gene TRBJ2-1, with D unclear. Germline assignment: CDR1 DFQATT and CDR2 SNEGSKA (reference sequence). This CDR3 has 14 amino acids. Trimming stripped 7 bases from V and 0 bases from J, with 13 bases between. The CDR3 loop reads CSGKGSLSYNEQFF. In DNA, the CDR3 is TGCAGTGGGAAAGGCAGCCTCTCCTACAATGAGCAGTTCTTC.

This clonotype was picked up a small number of times. The CDR3 nucleotides are TGTGCCATCAGTGGGGTGGACAGCTCCTACGAGCAGTACTTC. This encodes CAISGVDSSYEQYF. The chain uses TRBV10-3 and TRBJ2-7, with D possibly being TRBD1 (6 bases). Between the trimmed V and J ends, which lost 4 bases and 0 bases, there was a span of 10 bases. Germline V gene data show CDR1 as ENHRY and CDR2 as SYGVKD. CDR3 length equals 14 residues.

This clonotype turned up a few times. J is TRBJ2-7 and V is TRBV10-3; no firm D call. With 4 bases removed from V and 2 bases from J, the gap between germline ends came to 6 bases. Per germline, CDR1 ENHRY and CDR2 SYGVKD. The length of the CDR3 is 12 residues. The CDR3: CAISASAYEQYF. The CDR3 bases are TGTGCCATCAGTGCCAGTGCCTACGAGCAGTACTTC.

The chain is built from TRBV2 and TRBJ2-1; 7 bases agree with TRBD2. This CDR3 is 14 amino acids long. Germline V CDR1 and CDR2: SNHLY, FYNNEI. Germline trimming cut 8 bases from V and 4 bases from J; bases unmatched to any gene: 8. Here the CDR3 DNA reads TGTGCCAGCGAAGCGGGACTACGGTACAATGAGCAGTTCTTC. Translation: CASEAGLRYNEQFF.

This chain joins TRBV28 and TRBJ1-5, with TRBD1 identical over 8 bases. CDR3 length: 14 amino acids. Trimming cost V 6 bases and J 6 bases; bases outside gene matches: 7. In germline, CDR1 is MDHEN, CDR2 SYDVKM. The CDR3 bases are TGTGCCAGCAGCGAACAGGGGGAGGTTCAGCCCCAGCATTTT. It encodes CASSEQGEVQPQHF.

The sample holds one count of this clonotype. This chain connects TRBV5-1 to TRBJ2-1; perhaps TRBD2 as D (6 bases). The CDR3 runs 16 residues. CDR1 is SGHRS and CDR2 is YFSETQ in the germline V gene. V lost 0 bases, J lost 7 bases, and 17 bases lay in between. The CDR3 region has the DNA TGCGCCAGCAGCTTGGCCCTGGGGGGTGTTTGGAATGAGCAGTTCTTC. Its translation is CASSLALGGVWNEQFF.

This chain links TRBV21-1 with TRBJ1-2; the D call of TRBD1 is as the table states it, not checked on the DNA. TRBV21-1 is assigned pseudogene status. The CDR3 consists of 13 residues. The CDR3 nucleotides are TGTGCCAGCATGGGCAGGGAAAACTATGGCTACACCTTC. Its protein product is CASMGRENYGYTF.